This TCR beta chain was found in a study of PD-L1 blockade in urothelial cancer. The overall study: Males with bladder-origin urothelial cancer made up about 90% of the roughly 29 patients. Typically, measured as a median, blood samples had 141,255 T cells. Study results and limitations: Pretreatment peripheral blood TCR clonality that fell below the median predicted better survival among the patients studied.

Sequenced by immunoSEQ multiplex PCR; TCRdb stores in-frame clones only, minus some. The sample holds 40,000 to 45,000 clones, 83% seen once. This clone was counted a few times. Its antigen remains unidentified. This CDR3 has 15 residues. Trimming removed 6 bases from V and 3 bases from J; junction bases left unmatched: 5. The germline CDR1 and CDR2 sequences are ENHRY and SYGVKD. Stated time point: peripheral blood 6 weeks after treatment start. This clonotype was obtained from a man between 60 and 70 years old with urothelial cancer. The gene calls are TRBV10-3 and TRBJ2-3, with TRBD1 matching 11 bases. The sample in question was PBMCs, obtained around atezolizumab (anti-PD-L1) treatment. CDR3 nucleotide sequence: TGTGCCATCAGAGTGGACAGGGGGCGAACAGATACGCAGTATTTT. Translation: CAIRVDRGRTDTQYF.